What follows describes a single TCR beta chain. The source of the sample is a study of control samples from healthy donors and cancer patients. The CDR3 covers 15 residues. With 0 bases removed from V and 1 base from J, the gap between germline ends came to 9 bases. CDR1 MNHNS and CDR2 SASEGT come from the germline V gene. TCRdb keeps only in-frame clones here, not all; method: immunoSEQ multiplex PCR. Here the sample spans roughly 130,000 clones, about 93% being singletons. Material: PBMCs. The chain joins TRBV6-1 to TRBJ1-1; D gene ambiguous. This TCR came from a man aged 45-65 years with head and neck cancer. Here the CDR3 DNA reads TGTGCCAGCAGTGAAGCAATAAGGGAGAACACTGAAGCTTTCTTT. As protein: CASSEAIRENTEAFF.